These 4 T cell receptor beta chains were sequenced from one sample in a study of control samples from healthy donors and cancer patients. Sequencing used immunoSEQ multiplex PCR; TCRdb keeps in-frame clones, though not all of them. Altogether 80,000 or so clones are present, 94% being singletons, with the ten largest covering approximately 6%. The material sequenced was blood. The source of these receptors is a middle-aged woman in good health.

This clone came up a few times. The V and J genes are TRBV5-1 and TRBJ1-2; D is unclear. Germline CDR1 reads SGHRS; CDR2 reads YFSETQ. The CDR3 runs to 13 residues. V lost 0 bases, J lost 4 bases, and 7 bases lay in between. For the CDR3, the DNA is TGCGCCAGCAGCTTGGGCGGCTTCTATGGCTACACCTTC. The encoded protein is CASSLGGFYGYTF. The full variable domain, rest sourced from reference TRBV5-1 and TRBJ1-2, is KAGVTQTPRYLIKTRGQQVTLSCSPISGHRSVSWYQQTPGQGLQFLFEYFSETQRNKGNFPGRFSGRQFSNSRSEMNVSTLELGDSALYLCASSLGGFYGYTFGSGTRLTVV.

The chain carries TRBV12-3 or TRBV12-4 and TRBJ2-5; a possible D gene is TRBD2 (7 bases). Trimming took 6 bases from V and 5 from J, leaving 10 bases between them. The CDR3 is 12 residues long. CDR3 amino acids: CASRGGRETQYF. DNA of the CDR3: TGTGCCAGCAGGGGGGGGCGGGAGACCCAGTACTTC.

The chain joins TRBV4-1 to TRBJ1-5; D is perhaps TRBD1 (6 bases). Germline lookup yields CDR1 MGHRA and CDR2 YSYEKL. The V gene lost 1 base and the J gene lost 7 bases, with 11 bases spanning the gap. This CDR3 has 14 residues. Here the CDR3 reads CASSQVDSEQPQHF. In DNA, the CDR3 is TGCGCCAGCAGCCAAGTGGACAGTGAACAGCCCCAGCATTTT.

This chain uses TRBV28 with TRBJ2-7; D possibly corresponds to TRBD2 (6 bases). The CDR3 runs to 16 residues. Looked up from germline, CDR1 is MDHEN and CDR2 is SYDVKM. The V and J ends lost 5 bases and 2 bases respectively, with 19 bases between them. CDR3 residues: CASSPPGGNGAYEQYF. CDR3 DNA: TGTGCCAGCAGTCCACCCGGGGGAAACGGTGCCTACGAGCAGTACTTC.